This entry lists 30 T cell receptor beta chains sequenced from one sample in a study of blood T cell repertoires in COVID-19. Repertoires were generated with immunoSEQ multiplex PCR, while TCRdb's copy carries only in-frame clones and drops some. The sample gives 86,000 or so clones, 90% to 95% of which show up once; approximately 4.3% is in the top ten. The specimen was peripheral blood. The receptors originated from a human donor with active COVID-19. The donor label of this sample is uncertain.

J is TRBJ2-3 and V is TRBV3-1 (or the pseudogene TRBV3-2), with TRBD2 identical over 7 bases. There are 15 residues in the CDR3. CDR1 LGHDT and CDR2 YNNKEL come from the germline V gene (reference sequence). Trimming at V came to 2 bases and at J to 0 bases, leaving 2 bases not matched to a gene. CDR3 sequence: CASSQRAGSTDTQYF. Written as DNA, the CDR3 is TGTGCCAGCAGCCAACGAGCGGGGAGCACAGATACGCAGTATTTT.

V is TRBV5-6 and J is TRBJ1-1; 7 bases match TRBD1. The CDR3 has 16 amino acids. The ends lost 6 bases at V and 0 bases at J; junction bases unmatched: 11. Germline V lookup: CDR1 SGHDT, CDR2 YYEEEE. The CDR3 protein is CASNHRGKRMNTEAFF. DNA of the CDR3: TGTGCCAGCAATCACAGGGGCAAACGGATGAACACTGAAGCTTTCTTT.

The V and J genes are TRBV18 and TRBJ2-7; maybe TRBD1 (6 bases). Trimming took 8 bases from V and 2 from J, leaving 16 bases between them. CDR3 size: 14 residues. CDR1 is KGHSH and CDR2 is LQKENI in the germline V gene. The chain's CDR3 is CASRDRNWPYEQYF. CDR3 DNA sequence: TGTGCCAGCCGAGACAGGAATTGGCCCTACGAGCAGTACTTC.

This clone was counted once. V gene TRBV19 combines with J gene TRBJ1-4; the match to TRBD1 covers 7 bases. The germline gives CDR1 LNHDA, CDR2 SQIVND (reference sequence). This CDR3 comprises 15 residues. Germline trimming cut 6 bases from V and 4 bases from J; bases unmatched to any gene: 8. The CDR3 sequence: CASRNNRDSNEKLFF. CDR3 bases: TGTGCCAGTAGAAACAACCGGGACAGTAATGAAAAACTGTTTTTT. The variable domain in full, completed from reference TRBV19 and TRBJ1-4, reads DGGITQSPKYLFRKEGQNVTLSCEQNLNHDAMYWYRQDPGQGLRLIYYSQIVNDFQKGDIAEGYSVSREKKESFPLTVTSAQKNPTAFYLCASRNNRDSNEKLFFGSGTQLSVL.

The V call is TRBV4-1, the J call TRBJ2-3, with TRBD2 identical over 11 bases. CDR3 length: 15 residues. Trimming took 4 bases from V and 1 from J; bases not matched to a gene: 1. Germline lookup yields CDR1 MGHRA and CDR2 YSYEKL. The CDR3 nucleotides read TGCGCCAGCAGCCTTAGCGGGGGGGGCACAGATACGCAGTATTTT. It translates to CASSLSGGGTDTQYF.

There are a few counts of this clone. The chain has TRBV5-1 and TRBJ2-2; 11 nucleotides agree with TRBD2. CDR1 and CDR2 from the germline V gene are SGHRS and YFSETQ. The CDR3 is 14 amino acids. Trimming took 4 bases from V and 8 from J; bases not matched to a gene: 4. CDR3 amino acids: CASSARLAGGELFF. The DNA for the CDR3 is TGCGCCAGCAGCGCTAGACTAGCGGGAGGGGAGCTGTTTTTT.

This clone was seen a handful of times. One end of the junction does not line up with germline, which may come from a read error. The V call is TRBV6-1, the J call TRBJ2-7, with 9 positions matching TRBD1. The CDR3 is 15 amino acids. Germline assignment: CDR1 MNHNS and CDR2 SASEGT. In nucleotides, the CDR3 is TGTGCCAGCAGTCAAGCACAGGGGGCGAAAATCAAGCAGTACTTC. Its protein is CASSQAQGAKIKQYF.

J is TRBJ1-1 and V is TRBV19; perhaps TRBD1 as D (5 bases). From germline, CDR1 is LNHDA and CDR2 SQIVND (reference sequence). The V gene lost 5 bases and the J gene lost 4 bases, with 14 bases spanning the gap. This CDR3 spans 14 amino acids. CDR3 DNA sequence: TGTGCCAGTAGTGATCCAGGGATGGTCACTGAAGCTTTCTTT. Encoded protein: CASSDPGMVTEAFF.

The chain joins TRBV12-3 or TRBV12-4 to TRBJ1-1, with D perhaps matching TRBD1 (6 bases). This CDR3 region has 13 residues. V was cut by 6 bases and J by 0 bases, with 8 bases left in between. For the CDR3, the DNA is TGTGCCAGCAGACAGGGTGTGAACACTGAAGCTTTCTTT. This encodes CASRQGVNTEAFF.

For the CDR3, the DNA is TGTGCCAGTCGCAGTGGGGGCGCCGGCGAGGGCTCGACAAACACCATATATTTT. Its protein product is CASRSGGAGEGSTNTIYF. The V call is TRBV19, the J call TRBJ1-3, with D tentatively TRBD1 (6 bases). Germline V gene sequence: CDR1 LNHDA, CDR2 SQIVND (reference sequence). CDR3 length: 18 residues. Trimming removed 8 bases from V and 6 bases from J, with 29 bases in between.

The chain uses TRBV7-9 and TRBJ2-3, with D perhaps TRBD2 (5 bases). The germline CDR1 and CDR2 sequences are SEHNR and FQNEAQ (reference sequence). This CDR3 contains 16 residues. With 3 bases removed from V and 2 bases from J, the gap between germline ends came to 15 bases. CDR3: CASSFWTGPPTDTQYF. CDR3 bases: TGTGCCAGCAGCTTTTGGACTGGACCCCCCACAGATACGCAGTATTTT.

The CDR3 DNA follows: TGTGCCAGCAGCTTAAGTACGCGGGGCGGCTACACCTTC. Amino acids: CASSLSTRGGYTF. J is TRBJ1-2 and V is TRBV7-9; TRBD1 is a possible D gene (5 bases). Between the trimmed V and J ends, which lost 2 bases and 8 bases, there was a span of 12 bases. Germline CDR1 and CDR2: SEHNR and FQNEAQ (reference sequence). This CDR3 comprises 13 residues. Together with reference TRBV7-9 and TRBJ1-2, the CDR3 gives the full variable domain: DTGVSQNPRHKITKRGQNVTFRCDPISEHNRLYWYRQTLGQGPEFLTYFQNEAQLEKSRLLSDRFSAERPKGSFSTLEIQRTEQGDSAMYLCASSLSTRGGYTFGSGTRLTVV.

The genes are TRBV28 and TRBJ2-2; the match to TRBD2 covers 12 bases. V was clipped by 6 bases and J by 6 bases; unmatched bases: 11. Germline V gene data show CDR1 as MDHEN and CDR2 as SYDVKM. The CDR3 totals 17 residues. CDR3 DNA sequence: TGTGCCAGCAGCCCGGTGATCGCTAGCGGGAGGGCCGGGGAGCTGTTTTTT. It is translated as CASSPVIASGRAGELFF.

In DNA, the CDR3 is TGTGCCAGCAGCTCCCAGGACAGGACTACCGGGGAGCTGTTTTTT. This sequence encodes CASSSQDRTTGELFF. This rearrangement joins TRBV3-1 (or the pseudogene TRBV3-2) to TRBJ2-2, with 7 bases aligning to TRBD1. The CDR3 has 15 amino acids. Germline assignment: CDR1 LGHDT and CDR2 YNNKEL (reference sequence). J was trimmed by 5 bases and V by 5 bases; bases with no gene match: 8.

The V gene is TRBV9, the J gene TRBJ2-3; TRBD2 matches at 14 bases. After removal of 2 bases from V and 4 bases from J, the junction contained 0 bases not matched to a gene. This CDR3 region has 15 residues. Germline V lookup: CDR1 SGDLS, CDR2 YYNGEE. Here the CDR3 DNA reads TGTGCCAGCAGCGTGACTAGCGGGGGGGCAGATACGCAGTATTTT. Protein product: CASSVTSGGADTQYF.

The CDR3 region is CASSPMDRAGYEQYF. CDR3 DNA: TGTGCCAGCAGCCCGATGGACAGGGCGGGTTACGAGCAGTACTTC. The V and J genes are TRBV6-4 and TRBJ2-7; 8 positions agree with TRBD1. The J segment lost 4 bases and the V segment lost 6 bases, leaving 11 bases of the junction unmatched. The CDR3 is made up of 15 amino acids. Looked up from germline, CDR1 is MRHNA and CDR2 is SNTAGT.

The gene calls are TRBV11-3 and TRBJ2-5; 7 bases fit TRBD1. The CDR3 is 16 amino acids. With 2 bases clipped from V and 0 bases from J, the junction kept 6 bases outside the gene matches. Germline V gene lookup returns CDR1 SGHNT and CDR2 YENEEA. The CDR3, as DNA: TGTGCCAGCAGCTTACGAGGGGGCAGGTACCAAGAGACCCAGTACTTC. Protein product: CASSLRGGRYQETQYF.

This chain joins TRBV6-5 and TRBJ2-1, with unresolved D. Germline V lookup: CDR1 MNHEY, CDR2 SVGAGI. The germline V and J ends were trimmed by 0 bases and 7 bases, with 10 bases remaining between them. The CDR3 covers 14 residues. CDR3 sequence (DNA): TGTGCCAGCAGTTACTCGAGAGGTATGAATGAGCAGTTCTTC. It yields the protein CASSYSRGMNEQFF.

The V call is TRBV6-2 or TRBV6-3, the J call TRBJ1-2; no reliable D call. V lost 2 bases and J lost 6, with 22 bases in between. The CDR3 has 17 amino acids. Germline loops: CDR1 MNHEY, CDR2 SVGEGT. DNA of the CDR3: TGTGCCAGCAGTTACCGGGTAGGCTCCCACGGATTTGATGGCTACACCTTC. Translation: CASSYRVGSHGFDGYTF.

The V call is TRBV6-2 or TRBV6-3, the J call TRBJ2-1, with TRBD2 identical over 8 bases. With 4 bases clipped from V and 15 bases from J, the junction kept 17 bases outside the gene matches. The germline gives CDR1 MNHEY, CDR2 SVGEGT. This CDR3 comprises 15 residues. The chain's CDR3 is CASSSTGARGEYRFF. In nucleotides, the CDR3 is TGTGCCAGCAGTTCTACGGGCGCGCGGGGGGAGTATCGGTTCTTC.

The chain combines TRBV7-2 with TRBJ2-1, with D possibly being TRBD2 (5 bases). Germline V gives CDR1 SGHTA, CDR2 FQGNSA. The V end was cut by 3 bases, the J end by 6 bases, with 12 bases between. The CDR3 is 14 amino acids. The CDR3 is CASSFGLLSNEQFF. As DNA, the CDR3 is TGTGCCAGCAGCTTTGGACTCCTAAGCAATGAGCAGTTCTTC.

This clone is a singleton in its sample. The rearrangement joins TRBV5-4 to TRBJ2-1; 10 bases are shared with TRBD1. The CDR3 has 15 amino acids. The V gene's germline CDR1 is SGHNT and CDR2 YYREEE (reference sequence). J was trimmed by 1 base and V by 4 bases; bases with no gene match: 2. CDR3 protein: CASSPDRGSYNEQFF. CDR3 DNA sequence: TGTGCCAGCAGCCCGGACAGGGGGTCCTACAATGAGCAGTTCTTC.

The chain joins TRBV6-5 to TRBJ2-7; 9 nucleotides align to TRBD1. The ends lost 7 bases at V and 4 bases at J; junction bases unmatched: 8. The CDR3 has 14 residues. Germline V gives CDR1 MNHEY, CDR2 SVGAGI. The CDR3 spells CASKTGQGHYEQYF. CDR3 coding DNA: TGTGCCAGCAAGACGGGACAGGGTCATTACGAGCAGTACTTC.

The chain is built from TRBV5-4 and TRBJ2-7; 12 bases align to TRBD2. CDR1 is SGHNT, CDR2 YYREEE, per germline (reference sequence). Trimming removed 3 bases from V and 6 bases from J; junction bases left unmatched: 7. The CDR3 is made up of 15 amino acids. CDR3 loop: CASSYRTSGKLEQYF. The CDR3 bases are TGTGCCAGCAGCTATAGGACTAGCGGGAAACTCGAGCAGTACTTC.

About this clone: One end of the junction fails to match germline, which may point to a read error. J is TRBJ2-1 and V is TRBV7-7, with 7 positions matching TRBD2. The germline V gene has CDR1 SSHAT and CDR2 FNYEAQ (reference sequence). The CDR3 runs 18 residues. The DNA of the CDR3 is TGTGCTAGCAGCTTACAGCCGATAGGGCGGGAGATTCTCTATGAGCAGTTCTTC. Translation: CASSLQPIGREILYEQFF.

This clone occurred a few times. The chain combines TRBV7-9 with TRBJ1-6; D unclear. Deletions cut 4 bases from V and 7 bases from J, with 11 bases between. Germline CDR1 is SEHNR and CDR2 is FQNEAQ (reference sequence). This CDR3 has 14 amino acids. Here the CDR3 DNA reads TGTGCCAGCAGCTCACAAAACAGAAATTCACCCCTCCACTTT. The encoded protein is CASSSQNRNSPLHF.

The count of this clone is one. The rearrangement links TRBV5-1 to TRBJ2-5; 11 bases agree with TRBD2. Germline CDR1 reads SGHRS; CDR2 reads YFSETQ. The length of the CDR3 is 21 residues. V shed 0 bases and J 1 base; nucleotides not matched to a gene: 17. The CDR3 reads CASSLVRTSGSGLGGQETQYF. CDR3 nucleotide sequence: TGCGCCAGCAGCTTGGTTCGGACTAGCGGGTCAGGCCTGGGGGGCCAAGAGACCCAGTACTTC.

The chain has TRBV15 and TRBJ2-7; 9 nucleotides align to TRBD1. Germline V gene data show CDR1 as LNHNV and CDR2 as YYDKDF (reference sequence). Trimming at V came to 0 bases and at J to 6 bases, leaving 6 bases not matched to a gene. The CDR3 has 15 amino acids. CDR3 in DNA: TGTGCCACCAGCAGAGATCGCGGGACAGGGCGCGAGCAGTACTTC. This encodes CATSRDRGTGREQYF.

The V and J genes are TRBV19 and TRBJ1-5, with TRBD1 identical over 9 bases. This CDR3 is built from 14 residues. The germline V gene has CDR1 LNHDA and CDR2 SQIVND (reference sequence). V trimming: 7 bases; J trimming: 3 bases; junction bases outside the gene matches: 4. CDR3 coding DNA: TGTGCCAGTACGGACAGGGGATACAATCAGCCCCAGCATTTT. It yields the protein CASTDRGYNQPQHF.

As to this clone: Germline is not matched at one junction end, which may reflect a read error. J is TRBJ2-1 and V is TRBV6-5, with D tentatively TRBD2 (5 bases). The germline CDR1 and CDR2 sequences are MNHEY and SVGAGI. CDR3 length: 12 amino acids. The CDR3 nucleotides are TGTGCCAGCAGTTACGACTACACTGAGCAGTTCTTC. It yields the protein CASSYDYTEQFF.